The 18 T cell receptor beta chains listed next were all sequenced from one sample in a study of T cells in Graves' hyperthyroidism and ophthalmopathy. From RNA transcripts, TCR beta CDR3 regions were amplified. A set of HTBI primers served as the primers for a first-round RT-PCR of the TCR CDR3. TCRdb redid the calling of the multiplex PCR reads with MiXCR, one entry per CDR3 protein. In the table there are a few hundred thousand distinct CDR3 sequences, roughly 17% of which are singletons. The source material was blood. These receptor sequences come from a woman aged 45-65 years with Graves' hyperthyroidism.

This clonotype has only a few counts. The J gene is TRBJ2-2, the V gene TRBV30; 7 bases agree with TRBD1. This CDR3 region has 14 residues. Germline V gives CDR1 GTSNPN, CDR2 SVGIG (reference sequence). The trim removed 3 bases at V and 1 base at J, leaving 2 bases unmatched. CDR3 DNA: TGTGCCTGGAGGCGACAGGGGAACACCGGGGAGCTGTTTTTT. Its protein is CAWRRQGNTGELFF.

Notes on this clonotype: It is likely a read error, because the conserved phenylalanine at the end of the CDR3 is missing. V and J are TRBV10-2 and TRBJ2-1; D might be TRBD2 (5 bases). V was pared by 8 bases and J by 7 bases, with 18 bases between. This CDR3 contains 14 residues. Per the germline V gene, CDR1 is WSHSY and CDR2 is SAAADI. The CDR3 coding sequence is TGCGCCAGCGGGTGGGCGGGCCAACGGAATGAGCAGTTCCTC. Its protein product is CASGWAGQRNEQFL.

This clonotype has a count of ten or more. This sequence joins TRBV20-1 and TRBJ2-1; 8 bases map to TRBD2. The V segment lost 1 base and the J segment 6 bases; nucleotides outside the gene matches: 5. This CDR3 is 14 amino acids long. CDR1 is DFQATT and CDR2 is SNEGSKA in the germline V gene (reference sequence). The CDR3 loop reads CSARGLAGFNEQFF. The CDR3 nucleotides read TGCAGTGCTAGAGGCCTAGCGGGCTTCAATGAGCAGTTCTTC.

The table lists this clonotype with many counts. The junction and the germline gene differ at one end; a read error may be behind it. The gene calls are TRBV7-7 and TRBJ2-5; 7 nucleotides align to TRBD1. CDR1 SSHAT and CDR2 FNYEAQ come from the germline V gene (reference sequence). This CDR3 comprises 15 residues. The CDR3 loop reads CASSLGGRTGETQYF. CDR3 DNA sequence: TGTGCTAGCAGCTTAGGGGGCCGGACGGGAGAGACCCAGTACTTC.

In this sample, this clonotype turned up a few times. The gene calls are TRBV6-2 or TRBV6-3 and TRBJ2-1; maybe TRBD2 (5 bases). V lost 8 bases to trimming and J lost 4 bases, with 21 bases between them. CDR3 length: 16 amino acids. The germline V gene has CDR1 MNHEY and CDR2 SVGEGT. Here the CDR3 DNA reads TGTGCCAGCTTCGAAACCCTCACGGGATGGTACAATGAGCAGTTCTTC. Its protein is CASFETLTGWYNEQFF.

The rearrangement uses TRBV12-3 or TRBV12-4 and TRBJ2-7; 10 bases map to TRBD2. The CDR3 runs to 18 residues. The V gene end was trimmed by 1 base and the J gene end by 1 base; junction bases not matched to a gene: 10. The CDR3, as DNA: TGTGCCAGCAGTTTAGGCTCGACTAGCGGGCATAATTCCTACGAGCAGTACTTC. It encodes CASSLGSTSGHNSYEQYF.

This clonotype appeared many times. The J gene is TRBJ2-1, the V gene TRBV10-3; D gene unclear. CDR3 size: 14 residues. Germline loops: CDR1 ENHRY, CDR2 SYGVKD. Trimming removed 6 bases at V and 0 bases at J, with 9 bases between. The CDR3 sequence: CAIRDYSSYNEQFF. The DNA of the CDR3 is TGTGCCATCAGGGATTATAGCTCCTACAATGAGCAGTTCTTC.

This clonotype was picked up many times. The rearrangement joins TRBV20-1 to TRBJ2-3; no reliable D call. Between the trimmed V and J ends, which lost 3 bases and 0 bases, there was a span of 10 bases. The CDR3 is 14 amino acids. CDR1 is DFQATT, CDR2 SNEGSKA, per germline (reference sequence). Written as DNA, the CDR3 is TGCAGTGCTAGTGTATCTGCTAGCACAGATACGCAGTATTTT. Protein product: CSASVSASTDTQYF.

This clonotype was counted ten times or more. The rearrangement uses TRBV7-9 and TRBJ1-1; D remains ambiguous. V was trimmed by 8 bases and J by 1 base, leaving 8 bases between them. The CDR3 covers 12 residues. In germline, CDR1 is SEHNR, CDR2 FQNEAQ (reference sequence). CDR3 sequence: CASGWGNTEAFF. The CDR3 coding sequence is TGTGCCAGCGGCTGGGGGAACACTGAAGCTTTCTTT.

This rearrangement joins TRBV25-1 to TRBJ2-1; no clear D. This CDR3 contains 14 residues. Between the trimmed V and J ends, which lost 1 base and 0 bases, there was a span of 4 bases. CDR1 and CDR2 (germline): MGHDK, SYGVNS. CDR3: CASSEWSSYNEQFF. DNA for the CDR3: TGTGCCAGCAGTGAATGGAGCTCCTACAATGAGCAGTTCTTC.

This clonotype was recorded at least ten times. V and J are TRBV6-1 and TRBJ1-2, with D maybe TRBD1 (5 bases). Germline CDR1 is MNHNS and CDR2 is SASEGT. The CDR3 is 17 amino acids. V lost 0 bases and J 0 bases, leaving 14 bases between the germline ends. The CDR3 sequence is CASSEAAGRFPNYGYTF. In nucleotides, the CDR3 is TGTGCCAGCAGTGAAGCGGCAGGGAGATTCCCTAACTATGGCTACACCTTC.

There are a few counts of this clonotype. The CDR3 loop is CSARDGTSGSSYEQYF. Written as DNA, the CDR3 is TGCAGTGCTAGAGACGGGACTAGCGGTAGCTCCTACGAGCAGTACTTC. The chain has TRBV20-1 and TRBJ2-7; 11 positions agree with TRBD2. The CDR3 spans 16 residues. Looked up from germline, CDR1 is DFQATT and CDR2 is SNEGSKA (reference sequence). With V trimmed by 0 bases and J by 0 bases, 4 bases remained unmatched.

This clonotype has at least ten counts. The chain has TRBV27 and TRBJ1-1; D possibly corresponds to TRBD1 (6 bases). CDR3 length: 13 amino acids. CDR1 is MNHEY and CDR2 is SMNVEV in the germline V gene (reference sequence). V lost 9 bases and J lost 0, with 11 bases in between. This CDR3 is CASHGQLNTEAFF. CDR3 nucleotides: TGTGCCAGTCACGGACAGCTGAACACTGAAGCTTTCTTT.

This clonotype has more than one count but fewer than ten. This chain links TRBV6-1 with TRBJ2-3; TRBD2 is a possible D gene (5 bases). This CDR3 has 16 residues. Germline-derived CDR1 and CDR2 are MNHNS and SASEGT. Trimming left V 7 bases short and J 2 bases short, with 19 bases between. The CDR3 is CASIIFAEANTDTQYF. The CDR3 DNA follows: TGTGCCAGCATCATCTTTGCGGAGGCAAACACAGATACGCAGTATTTT.

In this sample, this clonotype turned up a few times. The J gene is TRBJ2-7, the V gene TRBV2; weak D call: TRBD2 (7 bases). Trimming cost V 8 bases and J 6 bases, with 23 bases left between them. The CDR3 is 15 residues long. Germline CDR1 reads SNHLY; CDR2 reads FYNNEI. CDR3 nucleotide sequence: TGTGCCAGCTTAGACGGGAGGTCGGGGGCTTTCGAGCAGTACTTC. This sequence encodes CASLDGRSGAFEQYF.

This clonotype was counted a few times. The genes are TRBV20-1 and TRBJ2-2, with D maybe TRBD2 (6 bases). V dropped 0 bases and J dropped 1 base, with 12 bases sitting between them. The V gene's germline CDR1 is DFQATT and CDR2 SNEGSKA (reference sequence). This CDR3 comprises 16 residues. CDR3 region: CSARDDGTRNTGELFF. The CDR3 DNA reads as TGCAGTGCTAGAGATGATGGGACTCGGAACACCGGGGAGCTGTTTTTT.

V is TRBV20-1 and J is TRBJ1-4; no firm D call. Germline assignment: CDR1 DFQATT and CDR2 SNEGSKA (reference sequence). The CDR3 contains 12 residues. V was pared by 2 bases and J by 7 bases, with 8 bases between. This CDR3 is CSARLTAEKLFF. The CDR3 bases are TGCAGTGCTAGATTGACGGCTGAAAAACTGTTTTTT.

This clonotype was observed many times. The V gene is TRBV20-1, the J gene TRBJ2-3; 13 positions agree with TRBD2. J gave up 10 bases and V 5 bases, and 9 bases lay outside the gene matches. Germline assignment: CDR1 DFQATT and CDR2 SNEGSKA (reference sequence). The CDR3 has 14 amino acids. This chain's CDR3 is CSASSGTSGKAQYF. CDR3 coding DNA: TGCAGTGCTTCTTCCGGGACTAGCGGGAAGGCGCAGTATTTT.